These 16 T cell receptor beta chains came from one sample sequenced in a study of blood T cell repertoires in COVID-19. Using immunoSEQ multiplex PCR, the repertoire was profiled, and TCRdb retains in-frame clones only, with some absent. The repertoire holds under 200,000 clones, with around 83% as singletons. The sample comprised peripheral blood. All receptors derive from a human donor in a cohort sampled during active COVID-19.

This sequence joins TRBV6-1 and TRBJ2-7; 9 nucleotides align to TRBD1. This CDR3 region has 16 residues. V trimming: 2 bases; J trimming: 3 bases; junction bases outside the gene matches: 8. Per germline, CDR1 MNHNS and CDR2 SASEGT. The DNA for the CDR3 is TGTGCCAGCAGTGAATTGTGGACAGGGGTCTACTACGAGCAGTACTTC. Translating it yields CASSELWTGVYYEQYF.

The chain recombines TRBV5-1 with TRBJ2-7, with 8 bases fitting TRBD1. The germline CDR1 and CDR2 sequences are SGHRS and YFSETQ. This CDR3 comprises 14 residues. The V segment lost 7 bases and the J segment 4 bases; nucleotides outside the gene matches: 10. CDR3 nucleotide sequence: TGCGCCAGCCCCGGACAGGGCCCAGCGTACGAGCAGTACTTC. It encodes CASPGQGPAYEQYF. The full variable domain, completed using reference TRBV5-1 and TRBJ2-7, is KAGVTQTPRYLIKTRGQQVTLSCSPISGHRSVSWYQQTPGQGLQFLFEYFSETQRNKGNFPGRFSGRQFSNSRSEMNVSTLELGDSALYLCASPGQGPAYEQYFGPGTRLTVT.

The chain recombines TRBV20-1 with TRBJ2-1; D perhaps matches TRBD2 (6 bases). Trimming pared 6 bases from V and 8 bases from J, leaving 8 bases between. Germline values: CDR1 DFQATT, CDR2 SNEGSKA (reference sequence). The CDR3 spans 10 residues. The CDR3 nucleotides are TGCAGTGCGTGGGAGGATGAGCAGTTCTTC. Residues: CSAWEDEQFF.

A note on this clone: The identical CDR3 is also encoded by other nucleotide sequences in the sample. The chain couples TRBV4-1 to TRBJ2-7; D is undetermined. CDR1 is MGHRA, CDR2 YSYEKL, per germline. Trimming shortened V by 3 bases and J by 5 bases, and 11 bases separated the two germline ends. The CDR3 is made up of 13 amino acids. CDR3 sequence (DNA): TGCGCCAGCAGCCATGCAGGAAGGAACGAGCAGTACTTC. It translates to CASSHAGRNEQYF.

This chain connects TRBV3-1 (or the pseudogene TRBV3-2) to TRBJ2-7; 9 positions match TRBD1. The CDR3 is 13 residues long. Per germline, CDR1 LGHDT and CDR2 YNNKEL (reference sequence). V was pared by 4 bases and J by 4 bases, with 2 bases of the junction left unmatched. CDR3 DNA sequence: TGTGCCAGCAGCCGACAGGGGGGTTACGAGCAGTACTTC. Protein product: CASSRQGGYEQYF.

Turning to this clone: One end of the junction does not line up with germline, which may come from a read error. V is TRBV7-7 and J is TRBJ2-5; possible D gene TRBD1, 5 bases. Germline CDR1 and CDR2: SSHAT and FNYEAQ (reference sequence). There are 14 residues in the CDR3. The CDR3 spells CASSPNQGQETQYF. The CDR3 nucleotides read TGTGCTAGCAGCCCGAATCAGGGCCAAGAGACCCAGTACTTC.

V and J are TRBV29-1 and TRBJ2-7; 11 bases are shared with TRBD1. V gave up 4 bases and J gave up 7 bases; unmatched junction bases: 6. The germline V gene has CDR1 SQVTM and CDR2 ANQGSEA. This CDR3 region has 13 residues. The CDR3 nucleotides read TGCAGCGTTGCAGGACAGGGGGCCTCAGAGCAGTACTTC. Protein sequence: CSVAGQGASEQYF.

The genes are TRBV5-4 and TRBJ1-1; 10 bases are a match to TRBD1. This CDR3 has 16 residues. Germline lookup yields CDR1 SGHNT and CDR2 YYREEE (reference sequence). With 2 bases clipped from V and 7 bases from J, the junction kept 11 bases outside the gene matches. This CDR3 is CASSFRDRGLKDEAFF. As DNA, the CDR3 is TGTGCCAGCAGCTTCCGGGACAGGGGTCTAAAGGATGAAGCTTTCTTT.

In its sample, this clone was seen once. The chain is built from TRBV29-1 and TRBJ2-7; D is possibly TRBD2 (5 bases). The V and J ends lost 7 bases and 2 bases respectively, with 18 bases between them. This CDR3 region has 14 residues. Germline V CDR1 and CDR2: SQVTM, ANQGSEA. Here the CDR3 reads CSAASADGAYEQYF. CDR3 sequence (DNA): TGCAGCGCCGCCTCAGCGGATGGGGCCTACGAGCAGTACTTC.

The J gene is TRBJ2-7, the V gene TRBV4-1, with TRBD2 identical over 12 bases. This CDR3 has 16 residues. CDR1 is MGHRA, CDR2 YSYEKL, per germline. Unmatched junction bases numbered 8, after V lost 4 bases and J lost 4 bases. The chain's CDR3 is CASSRATSGSMYEQYF. The CDR3, as DNA: TGCGCCAGCAGCCGCGCGACTAGCGGGAGTATGTACGAGCAGTACTTC.

This chain's CDR3 is CSALGGLISYNEQFF. The CDR3 region has the DNA TGCAGCGCCCTGGGAGGCCTAATATCCTACAATGAGCAGTTCTTC. The chain couples TRBV29-1 to TRBJ2-1, with a tentative D call TRBD2 (6 bases). V was trimmed by 7 bases and J by 1 base, leaving 17 bases between them. CDR3 length equals 15 residues. Per the germline V gene, CDR1 is SQVTM and CDR2 is ANQGSEA.

The chain carries TRBV4-1 and TRBJ2-1, with 11 bases that match TRBD2. With 5 bases clipped from V and 7 bases from J, the junction kept 7 bases outside the gene matches. The germline gives CDR1 MGHRA, CDR2 YSYEKL. The CDR3 covers 15 residues. CDR3 nucleotides: TGCGCCAGCAGCTTCACTAGCGGGAGATGGAATGAGCAGTTCTTC. Translating it yields CASSFTSGRWNEQFF.

The chain carries TRBV3-1 (or the pseudogene TRBV3-2) and TRBJ2-1, with 8 bases lining up with TRBD2. V shed 4 bases, J shed 6 bases, and the junction held 8 bases outside the gene matches. This CDR3 comprises 15 residues. Germline V gene sequence: CDR1 LGHDT, CDR2 YNNKEL (reference sequence). The CDR3 DNA reads as TGTGCCAGCAGCCTAGATAGCGGGATTGTCAATGAGCAGTTCTTC. Residues: CASSLDSGIVNEQFF.

This sequence joins TRBV7-2 and TRBJ1-2; D unresolved. From germline, CDR1 is SGHTA and CDR2 FQGNSA. V was clipped by 1 base and J by 0 bases, with 6 bases between them. This CDR3 contains 14 residues. As DNA, the CDR3 is TGTGCCAGCAGCTTAGGGGAGGCTAACTATGGCTACACCTTC. It translates to CASSLGEANYGYTF.

The gene calls are TRBV5-4 and TRBJ1-1, with 8 bases that match TRBD1. Germline-derived CDR1 and CDR2 are SGHNT and YYREEE (reference sequence). This CDR3 is 15 amino acids long. Trimming at V came to 0 bases and at J to 4 bases, leaving 5 bases not matched to a gene. The CDR3 spells CASSLGQGAATEAFF. CDR3 nucleotide sequence: TGTGCCAGCAGCTTGGGGCAGGGGGCAGCCACTGAAGCTTTCTTT.

The gene calls are TRBV15 and TRBJ1-1, with 8 positions matching TRBD1. CDR1 is LNHNV, CDR2 YYDKDF, per germline (reference sequence). This CDR3 comprises 18 residues. Trimming removed 2 bases from V and 3 bases from J; junction bases left unmatched: 14. The DNA of the CDR3 is TGTGCCACCAGCAGACGTCCCCGGGACAGGCCTGATGACACTGAAGCTTTCTTT. The encoded protein is CATSRRPRDRPDDTEAFF.